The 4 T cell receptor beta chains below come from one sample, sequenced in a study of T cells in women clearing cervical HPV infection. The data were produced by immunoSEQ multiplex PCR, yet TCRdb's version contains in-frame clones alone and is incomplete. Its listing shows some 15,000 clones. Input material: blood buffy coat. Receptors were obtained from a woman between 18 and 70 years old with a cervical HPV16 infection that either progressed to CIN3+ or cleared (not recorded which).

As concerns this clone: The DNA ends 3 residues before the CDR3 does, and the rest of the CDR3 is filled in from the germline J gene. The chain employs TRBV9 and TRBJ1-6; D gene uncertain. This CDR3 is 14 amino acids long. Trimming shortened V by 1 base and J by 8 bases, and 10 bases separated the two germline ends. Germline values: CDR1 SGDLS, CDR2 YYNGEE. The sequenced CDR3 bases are TGTGCCAGCAGCGTAAACACAGACGATTCACCC. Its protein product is CASSVNTDDSP. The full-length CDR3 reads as CASSVNTDDSPLHF.

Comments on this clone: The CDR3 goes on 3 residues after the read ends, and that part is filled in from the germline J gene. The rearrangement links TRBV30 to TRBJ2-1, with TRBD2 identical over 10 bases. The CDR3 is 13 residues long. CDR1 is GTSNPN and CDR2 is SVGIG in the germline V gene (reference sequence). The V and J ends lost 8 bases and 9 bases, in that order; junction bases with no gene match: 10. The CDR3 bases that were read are TGTGCCGGATCCCAGCGGGGGGGCCCTGAG. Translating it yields CAGSQRGGPE. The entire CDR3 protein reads CAGSQRGGPEQFF.

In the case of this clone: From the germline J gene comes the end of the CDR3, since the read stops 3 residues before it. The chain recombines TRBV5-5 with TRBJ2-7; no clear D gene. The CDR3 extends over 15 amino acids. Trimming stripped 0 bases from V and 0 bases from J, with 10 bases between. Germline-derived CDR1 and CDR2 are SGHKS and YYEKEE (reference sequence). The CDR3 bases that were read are TGTGCCAGCAGCTTGGAGCCCAGGCCCTCCTACGAG. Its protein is CASSLEPRPSYE. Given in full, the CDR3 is CASSLEPRPSYEQYF.

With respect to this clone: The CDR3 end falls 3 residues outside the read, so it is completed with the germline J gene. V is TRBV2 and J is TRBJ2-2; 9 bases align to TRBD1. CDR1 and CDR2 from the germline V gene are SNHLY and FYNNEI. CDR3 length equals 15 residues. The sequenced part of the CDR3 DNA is TGTGCCAGCAGGGGTCGACAGGGGGGAGGTGAAAAG. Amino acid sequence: CASRGRQGGGEK. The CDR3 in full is CASRGRQGGGEKLFF.